Listed here are 3 T cell receptor beta chains from one sample, sequenced in a study of blood T cell repertoires in COVID-19. Only in-frame clones appear in the TCRdb table, and some are missing; sequencing was by immunoSEQ multiplex PCR. This sample carries under 250,000 clones, about four fifths of them seen once, and the ten largest clones take just over 8.5%. Sample: peripheral blood. The source is a man aged 40-49 years with active or convalescent COVID-19.

J is TRBJ2-1 and V is TRBV30; 7 bases fit TRBD2. CDR3 length: 14 amino acids. The V segment lost 4 bases and the J segment 5 bases; nucleotides outside the gene matches: 8. Per germline, CDR1 GTSNPN and CDR2 SVGIG (reference sequence). CDR3 nucleotide sequence: TGTGCCTGGACACCGGGACTACATAACAATGAGCAGTTCTTC. This gives the protein CAWTPGLHNNEQFF.

This chain connects TRBV5-8 to TRBJ2-7; 7 bases map to TRBD1. Germline V gene data show CDR1 as SGHTS and CDR2 as YDEGEE. The CDR3 runs to 14 residues. With 5 bases clipped from V and 4 bases from J, the junction kept 9 bases outside the gene matches. DNA of the CDR3: TGTGCCAGCAGTTTCCGGGACAGACTGTACGAGCAGTACTTC. Translation: CASSFRDRLYEQYF.

V gene TRBV6-5 combines with J gene TRBJ1-1; D remains unclear. Looked up from germline, CDR1 is MNHEY and CDR2 is SVGAGI. The CDR3 consists of 14 residues. The V end was cut by 6 bases, the J end by 2 bases, with 13 bases between. The CDR3 is CASRVSLPNTEAFF. The CDR3 DNA reads as TGTGCCAGCAGGGTTAGTCTCCCTAACACTGAAGCTTTCTTT.